Following are 18 T cell receptor beta chains from one sample sequenced in a study of blood T cell repertoires in COVID-19. Repertoires were generated with immunoSEQ multiplex PCR, while TCRdb's copy carries only in-frame clones and drops some. Altogether 380,000 or so clones are present, about 86% being singletons, with the ten largest covering roughly 6.6%. Sequenced sample: peripheral blood. These receptors were obtained from a woman aged 55-69 years with COVID-19, enrolled during active disease.

The V gene is TRBV29-1, the J gene TRBJ2-7, with D hard to call. The CDR3 totals 12 residues. Germline loops: CDR1 SQVTM, CDR2 ANQGSEA. The V and J ends lost 1 base and 1 base respectively, with 5 bases between them. This CDR3 is CSVEGTSYEQYF. For the CDR3, the DNA is TGCAGCGTTGAAGGCACATCCTACGAGCAGTACTTC.

This rearrangement joins TRBV27 to TRBJ1-5, with unresolved D. Germline V gene data show CDR1 as MNHEY and CDR2 as SMNVEV (reference sequence). The V end was cut by 2 bases, the J end by 2 bases, with 7 bases between. This CDR3 comprises 14 residues. The CDR3: CASSLINGNQPQHF. CDR3 sequence (DNA): TGTGCCAGCAGTTTAATCAATGGCAATCAGCCCCAGCATTTT.

This clone was seen a single time. This CDR3 is also generated by other DNA sequences in the sample. The V gene is TRBV7-3, the J gene TRBJ2-3, with TRBD2 identical over 9 bases. Trimming removed 3 bases from V and 2 bases from J; junction bases left unmatched: 3. Looked up from germline, CDR1 is SGHTA and CDR2 is FQGTGA. This CDR3 spans 15 amino acids. CDR3 sequence reads: CASSFSGGNTDTQYF. The CDR3 DNA reads as TGTGCCAGCAGCTTTAGCGGGGGAAACACAGATACGCAGTATTTT.

The V gene is TRBV4-2, the J gene TRBJ1-1; D is undetermined. CDR3 length: 15 amino acids. V lost 0 bases and J 1 base, leaving 9 bases between the germline ends. The germline V gene has CDR1 LGHNA and CDR2 YNFKEQ. This CDR3 reads CASSQDSGRNTEAFF. CDR3 nucleotides: TGTGCCAGCAGCCAAGATTCTGGTAGGAACACTGAAGCTTTCTTT.

The rearrangement links TRBV5-6 to TRBJ1-2; the match to TRBD1 covers 10 bases. CDR1 SGHDT and CDR2 YYEEEE come from the germline V gene. Trimming at V came to 4 bases and at J to 6 bases, leaving 3 bases not matched to a gene. There are 13 residues in the CDR3. DNA for the CDR3: TGTGCCAGCAGCATCGGGACAGGGGATGGCTACACCTTC. This translates into CASSIGTGDGYTF.

The V call is TRBV24-1, the J call TRBJ1-2, with D possibly TRBD1 on 5 matching bases. Trimming pared 9 bases from V and 4 bases from J, leaving 8 bases between. CDR1 is KGHDR, CDR2 SFDVKD, per germline. This CDR3 region has 11 residues. The chain's CDR3 is CATRGFYGYTF. CDR3 DNA sequence: TGTGCCACCCGGGGGTTCTATGGCTACACCTTC.

The rearrangement uses TRBV7-9 and TRBJ2-1, with 10 bases aligning to TRBD1. Germline V lookup: CDR1 SEHNR, CDR2 FQNEAQ (reference sequence). V trimming: 0 bases; J trimming: 8 bases; junction bases outside the gene matches: 7. The length of the CDR3 is 16 residues. The CDR3 region is CASSLAGTGALHEQFF. The CDR3, as DNA: TGTGCCAGCAGCTTAGCCGGGACAGGGGCCTTGCATGAGCAGTTCTTC.

The J gene is TRBJ2-2, the V gene TRBV5-1, with D uncertain. This CDR3 has 16 amino acids. Germline values: CDR1 SGHRS, CDR2 YFSETQ. The ends were cut back, 4 bases at V and 9 bases at J, with 22 bases in the middle. The CDR3 region is CASSTRQITYARELFF. DNA for the CDR3: TGCGCCAGCAGCACTCGACAAATAACATATGCCCGGGAGCTGTTTTTT.

The chain couples TRBV27 to TRBJ2-4; weak D call: TRBD2 (5 bases). The germline V gene has CDR1 MNHEY and CDR2 SMNVEV (reference sequence). Trimming cost V 7 bases and J 0 bases, with 16 bases left between them. CDR3 length: 16 amino acids. The CDR3 nucleotides read TGTGCCAGCAAACCCTACCCGGGATTAGCCAAAAACATTCAGTACTTC. It specifies CASKPYPGLAKNIQYF.

This chain joins TRBV27 and TRBJ2-7, with a weak D call TRBD2 (6 bases). Trimming cost V 8 bases and J 0 bases, with 14 bases left between them. This CDR3 is 14 amino acids long. Germline V gene data show CDR1 as MNHEY and CDR2 as SMNVEV (reference sequence). CDR3 loop: CASGRDWSSYEQYF. The CDR3 nucleotides are TGTGCCAGCGGTAGGGACTGGAGCTCCTACGAGCAGTACTTC.

The chain recombines TRBV9 with TRBJ2-5; no reliable D call. The ends were cut back, 0 bases at V and 2 bases at J, with 8 bases in the middle. CDR3 length equals 14 residues. Germline values: CDR1 SGDLS, CDR2 YYNGEE. As DNA, the CDR3 is TGTGCCAGCAGCGTAGGGGCCTTACAAGAGACCCAGTACTTC. The encoded protein is CASSVGALQETQYF.

The rearrangement joins TRBV19 to TRBJ2-5, with 12 nucleotides matching TRBD2. The germline V gene encodes CDR1 LNHDA and CDR2 SQIVND (reference sequence). The CDR3 is 14 residues long. V lost 8 bases, J lost 5 bases, and 6 bases stayed unmatched. CDR3: CASASGGGRETQYF. As DNA, the CDR3 is TGTGCCAGTGCTAGCGGGGGGGGAAGGGAGACCCAGTACTTC.

This sequence joins TRBV15 and TRBJ1-1; D uncertain. The CDR3 has 14 amino acids. V gave up 0 bases and J gave up 11 bases, with 16 bases separating them. CDR1 is LNHNV, CDR2 YYDKDF, per germline (reference sequence). CDR3 region: CATSRELTSAEAFF. CDR3 sequence (DNA): TGTGCCACCAGCAGAGAACTAACCTCAGCGGAGGCTTTCTTT. Drawing the rest from reference TRBV15 and TRBJ1-1, the complete variable domain is DAMVIQNPRYQVTQFGKPVTLSCSQTLNHNVMYWYQQKSSQAPKLLFHYYDKDFNNEADTPDNFQSRRPNTSFCFLDIRSPGLGDTAMYLCATSRELTSAEAFFGQGTRLTVV.

The chain employs TRBV10-3 and TRBJ1-2; TRBD1 agrees at 9 bases. This CDR3 is 16 amino acids long. Per germline, CDR1 ENHRY and CDR2 SYGVKD. V shed 3 bases, J shed 5 bases, and the junction held 10 bases outside the gene matches. CDR3 region: CAISDPGTGSVYGYTF. In nucleotides, the CDR3 is TGTGCCATCAGTGACCCCGGGACAGGGTCGGTTTATGGCTACACCTTC.

The rearrangement uses TRBV20-1 and TRBJ1-2; D is undetermined. The V end was cut by 0 bases, the J end by 5 bases, with 4 bases between. This CDR3 is 11 amino acids long. Germline V gene sequence: CDR1 DFQATT, CDR2 SNEGSKA (reference sequence). The chain's CDR3 is CSARETYGYTF. CDR3 sequence (DNA): TGCAGTGCTAGAGAGACTTATGGCTACACCTTC.

The chain has TRBV6-4 and TRBJ2-5; 7 bases fit TRBD1. This CDR3 region has 19 residues. Germline V CDR1 and CDR2: MRHNA, SNTAGT. The trim removed 3 bases at V and 2 bases at J, leaving 18 bases unmatched. CDR3 sequence reads: CASSESVERQGDRQETQYF. The CDR3 coding sequence is TGTGCCAGCAGTGAATCGGTAGAACGCCAGGGGGATAGGCAAGAGACCCAGTACTTC.

The rearrangement joins TRBV28 to TRBJ2-6, with D tentatively TRBD1 (5 bases). With 4 bases removed from V and 2 bases from J, the gap between germline ends came to 9 bases. Germline V gives CDR1 MDHEN, CDR2 SYDVKM. This CDR3 is 15 amino acids long. In nucleotides, the CDR3 is TGTGCCAGCAGTTCCGCAGGGACTGGGGCCAACGTCCTGACTTTC. Encoded protein: CASSSAGTGANVLTF.

This clone was seen only once. This chain joins TRBV6-6 and TRBJ2-3, with D perhaps TRBD2 (6 bases). The CDR3 is made up of 15 amino acids. Germline CDR1 is MNHNY and CDR2 is SVGAGI (reference sequence). Deletions cut 1 base from V and 6 bases from J, with 14 bases between. This CDR3 is CASSYFAGYGDTQYF. The DNA for the CDR3 is TGTGCCAGCAGTTACTTTGCGGGGTACGGGGATACGCAGTATTTT.